This T cell receptor beta chain was identified during a study of blood T cells in healthy people across ages. Across the whole study: For every two T cells, template switching captured about one barcoded beta molecule.

PCR was performed a second time for about 7 to 12 cycles using a sample-barcoded 5' primer and a J-beta primer mix. TCRdb used MiXCR to reprocess the 5' RACE reads, holding one entry per CDR3 protein. The sample includes 650,000 to 1,000,000 distinct CDR3 sequences, approximately 35% of them seen just once. Turning to this clonotype: Its antigen is not identified.

Whole-study results and caveats: It was held that the diversity estimates obtained from one million T cells were underestimates.

The people who gave samples were healthy Caucasians from Russia, aged roughly 6 to 100. The CDR3 runs 12 residues. CDR1 and CDR2 from the germline V gene are DFQATT and SNEGSKA (reference sequence). V gave up 6 bases and J gave up 2 bases, with 10 bases separating them. V usage is TRBV20-1 and J usage is TRBJ1-1, with D perhaps matching TRBD1 (6 bases). The source of this sequence is a man aged 18 to 30 in good health. The specimen was blood. CDR3 nucleotide sequence: TGCAGTGCCATACAGGGAAACACTGAAGCTTTCTTT. It encodes CSAIQGNTEAFF.